These 26 T cell receptor beta chains were all obtained from the same sample, sequenced in a study of T cells in tuberculosis. Assay used: immunoSEQ multiplex PCR; TCRdb lists only in-frame clones, some missing. The data contain 45,000 or so clones, roughly 96% of them seen just once; the ten biggest clones take up 7% to 9%. What was sequenced was PBMCs. The receptors shown here come from a donor under 30 with latent tuberculosis or without tuberculosis infection.

V is TRBV5-1 and J is TRBJ2-4; 8 bases line up with TRBD1. Trimming removed 3 bases from V and 0 bases from J; junction bases left unmatched: 14. The germline V gene has CDR1 SGHRS and CDR2 YFSETQ. The CDR3 extends over 19 amino acids. The chain's CDR3 is CASSWEPGQVVLAKNIQYF. CDR3 nucleotides: TGCGCCAGCAGCTGGGAACCGGGACAGGTGGTATTAGCCAAAAACATTCAGTACTTC. The full variable domain, with the rest looked up from reference TRBV5-1 and TRBJ2-4, is KAGVTQTPRYLIKTRGQQVTLSCSPISGHRSVSWYQQTPGQGLQFLFEYFSETQRNKGNFPGRFSGRQFSNSRSEMNVSTLELGDSALYLCASSWEPGQVVLAKNIQYFGAGTRLSVL.

This chain joins TRBV7-8 and TRBJ2-1; perhaps TRBD2 as D (6 bases). V was shortened by 7 bases and J by 10 bases, with 20 bases between the two germline ends. The CDR3 covers 14 residues. The V gene's germline CDR1 is SGHVS and CDR2 FQNEAQ. DNA of the CDR3: TGTGCCAGCAACACGGGCGGGGAAAGTATAGAGCAGTTCTTC. This translates into CASNTGGESIEQFF.

This chain joins TRBV9 and TRBJ2-5; TRBD2 matches 11 bases. This CDR3 spans 18 amino acids. V was clipped by 0 bases and J by 1 base; unmatched bases: 8. Germline values: CDR1 SGDLS, CDR2 YYNGEE. CDR3 sequence: CASSVGRSSGGPQETQYF. The CDR3 DNA sequence: TGTGCCAGCAGCGTAGGTCGCTCTAGCGGGGGGCCCCAAGAGACCCAGTACTTC.

The chain carries TRBV29-1 and TRBJ2-6, with TRBD1 matching 7 bases. Losses at the gene ends were 5 bases for V and 3 bases for J; bases not matched to a gene: 7. The CDR3 runs to 15 residues. Germline V lookup: CDR1 SQVTM, CDR2 ANQGSEA. The CDR3 nucleotides read TGCAGCGTTTACGAGGGGGCGGATGGGGCCAACGTCCTGACTTTC. The encoded protein is CSVYEGADGANVLTF.

The chain couples TRBV15 to TRBJ1-1; D remains ambiguous. CDR1 and CDR2 (germline): LNHNV, YYDKDF (reference sequence). CDR3 size: 13 residues. Trimming removed 4 bases at V and 0 bases at J, with 6 bases between. CDR3 loop: CATSNGLNTEAFF. The CDR3 nucleotides are TGTGCCACCAGCAACGGGTTGAACACTGAAGCTTTCTTT.

The V gene is TRBV19, the J gene TRBJ1-2; possibly TRBD1 for D (5 bases). The CDR3 is made up of 17 amino acids. Germline V gives CDR1 LNHDA, CDR2 SQIVND (reference sequence). Trimming left V 3 bases short and J 6 bases short, with 23 bases between. The CDR3 protein is CASSIFRGSITINGYTF. Here the CDR3 DNA reads TGTGCCAGTAGTATTTTTAGGGGCAGCATCACGATCAATGGCTACACCTTC.

This chain joins TRBV2 and TRBJ2-5; D ambiguous. CDR3 length: 12 amino acids. V lost 5 bases, J lost 1 base, and 5 bases lay in between. Germline CDR1 SNHLY, CDR2 FYNNEI. The CDR3 coding sequence is TGTGCCAGCAGTTCAGGCCAAGAGACCCAGTACTTC. The encoded protein is CASSSGQETQYF.

J is TRBJ2-1 and V is TRBV2; D is perhaps TRBD2 (5 bases). CDR3 length equals 16 residues. V was trimmed by 6 bases and J by 3 bases, leaving 18 bases between them. Germline assignment: CDR1 SNHLY and CDR2 FYNNEI. The CDR3: CASSLISGDDYNEQFF. The CDR3 DNA is TGTGCCAGCAGCCTCATCAGCGGAGATGACTACAATGAGCAGTTCTTC.

CDR3 nucleotides: TGTGCCAGCAGTTACGGGGACAGCTCCTACGAGCAGTACTTC. This gives the protein CASSYGDSSYEQYF. The rearrangement joins TRBV6-6 to TRBJ2-7, with 7 bases identical to TRBD1. Germline V CDR1 and CDR2: MNHNY, SVGAGI (reference sequence). V shed 2 bases and J 0 bases; nucleotides not matched to a gene: 1. The CDR3 is made up of 14 amino acids.

The V call is TRBV4-2, the J call TRBJ2-1, with TRBD2 as a possible D gene (6 bases). Germline values: CDR1 LGHNA, CDR2 YNFKEQ. The length of the CDR3 is 12 residues. Trimming cost V 3 bases and J 10 bases, with 10 bases left between them. In DNA form, the CDR3 reads TGTGCCAGCAGCCATGTGAGCGGGGAGCAGTTCTTC. Residues: CASSHVSGEQFF.

The chain's CDR3 is CASSLGRRLAGNNEQFF. CDR3 sequence (DNA): TGTGCCAGCAGCTTAGGACGCCGTCTAGCGGGGAACAATGAGCAGTTCTTC. The chain joins TRBV7-9 to TRBJ2-1, with TRBD2 identical over 9 bases. This CDR3 spans 17 amino acids. J lost 5 bases, V lost 1 base, and 9 bases had no gene match. The V gene's germline CDR1 is SEHNR and CDR2 FQNEAQ (reference sequence).

V usage is TRBV6-6 and J usage is TRBJ1-1; the D gene is possibly TRBD1 (6 bases). V gave up 7 bases and J gave up 0 bases, with 9 bases separating them. The CDR3 length is 13 residues. Germline CDR1 and CDR2: MNHNY and SVGAGI (reference sequence). The CDR3 DNA reads as TGTGCCAGCACGGACAGCGTGAACACTGAAGCTTTCTTT. This sequence encodes CASTDSVNTEAFF.

The rearrangement links TRBV6-5 to TRBJ1-2; 9 nucleotides agree with TRBD1. V lost 4 bases to trimming and J lost 0 bases; unmatched junction nucleotides: 0. Germline V gives CDR1 MNHEY, CDR2 SVGAGI. The CDR3 covers 14 residues. The CDR3 region is CASSWDRANYGYTF. The CDR3 DNA sequence: TGTGCCAGCAGTTGGGACAGGGCTAACTATGGCTACACCTTC.

V usage is TRBV6-4 and J usage is TRBJ1-1, with 8 bases fitting TRBD1. The CDR3 covers 15 residues. CDR1 is MRHNA, CDR2 SNTAGT, per germline. The trim removed 5 bases at V and 5 bases at J, leaving 10 bases unmatched. The CDR3 DNA sequence: TGTGCCAGCAGTTCGTCTTGGACAGGGACGACTGAAGCTTTCTTT. It yields the protein CASSSSWTGTTEAFF.

The chain joins TRBV18 to TRBJ2-7; 7 nucleotides match TRBD1. The V gene's germline CDR1 is KGHSH and CDR2 LQKENI. Germline trimming cut 8 bases from V and 4 bases from J; bases unmatched to any gene: 11. The CDR3 runs to 14 residues. DNA of the CDR3: TGTGCCAGCCGCCCGACAGGGAATCGTTACGAGCAGTACTTC. Protein sequence: CASRPTGNRYEQYF.

The chain is built from TRBV11-2 and TRBJ2-1; 9 bases fit TRBD2. Germline assignment: CDR1 SGHAT and CDR2 FQNNGV. The CDR3 sequence is 14 residues long. V dropped 7 bases and J dropped 0; count of bases not matched to a gene: 1. In nucleotides, the CDR3 is TGTGCCAGCATTAGCGGGAGCTCCTACAATGAGCAGTTCTTC. Translating gives CASISGSSYNEQFF.

The V call is TRBV25-1, the J call TRBJ2-7; 8 bases align to TRBD1. CDR3 length: 15 amino acids. The V gene end was trimmed by 1 base and the J gene end by 6 bases; junction bases not matched to a gene: 8. The germline V gene has CDR1 MGHDK and CDR2 SYGVNS. Here the CDR3 DNA reads TGTGCCAGCAGTGAATTAGAGACAGGGGTATCCGAGCAGTACTTC. Translating it yields CASSELETGVSEQYF.

J is TRBJ2-3 and V is TRBV6-5; a weak D match, TRBD1 (6 bases). V lost 0 bases and J 4 bases, leaving 11 bases between the germline ends. CDR3 length: 15 residues. From germline, CDR1 is MNHEY and CDR2 SVGAGI. The CDR3 loop is CASSYSQGGSDTQYF. The CDR3 nucleotides read TGTGCCAGCAGTTACTCACAGGGCGGGTCAGATACGCAGTATTTT.

V and J are TRBV7-6 and TRBJ2-7; TRBD2 matches at 9 bases. The germline V gene has CDR1 SGHVS and CDR2 FNYEAQ. The V segment lost 1 base and the J segment 0 bases; nucleotides outside the gene matches: 4. This CDR3 is 16 amino acids long. The CDR3 is CASSLEASGVSYEQYF. Written as DNA, the CDR3 is TGTGCCAGCAGCTTAGAGGCTAGCGGGGTCTCCTACGAGCAGTACTTC.

V usage is TRBV10-3 and J usage is TRBJ2-7; 9 bases line up with TRBD2. Germline assignment: CDR1 ENHRY and CDR2 SYGVKD. The V and J ends lost 10 bases and 2 bases, in that order; junction bases with no gene match: 15. The CDR3 spans 16 residues. The CDR3: CATKGGPAGGAYEQYF. CDR3 DNA: TGTGCCACCAAAGGGGGTCCAGCGGGAGGAGCCTACGAGCAGTACTTC.

V is TRBV18 and J is TRBJ2-1; D is possibly TRBD1 (5 bases). The V and J ends lost 2 bases and 8 bases respectively, with 13 bases between them. The germline gives CDR1 KGHSH, CDR2 LQKENI. The CDR3 runs to 14 residues. The CDR3 coding sequence is TGTGCCAGCTCACCAAGACAGTTGTATGATGAGCAGTTCTTC. Translation: CASSPRQLYDEQFF.

The chain links TRBV11-3 to TRBJ2-2; 7 bases are shared with TRBD2. Trimming took 4 bases from V and 5 from J; bases not matched to a gene: 4. The germline V gene encodes CDR1 SGHNT and CDR2 YENEEA. This CDR3 is 14 amino acids long. CDR3 sequence (DNA): TGTGCCAGCAGCTCGACTAGCTTTACCGGGGAGCTGTTTTTT. As protein: CASSSTSFTGELFF.

The chain has TRBV29-1 and TRBJ2-1; D may be TRBD1 (5 bases). The CDR3 runs to 15 residues. The ends were cut back, 1 base at V and 1 base at J, with 11 bases in the middle. The germline V gene has CDR1 SQVTM and CDR2 ANQGSEA. The CDR3 sequence: CSVEGGAGSYNEQFF. The CDR3 region has the DNA TGCAGCGTTGAAGGCGGAGCAGGGTCCTACAATGAGCAGTTCTTC.

V and J are TRBV5-6 and TRBJ2-5, with 7 positions matching TRBD2. This CDR3 contains 14 residues. J gave up 5 bases and V 3 bases, and 7 bases lay outside the gene matches. The germline gives CDR1 SGHDT, CDR2 YYEEEE. The CDR3 spells CASSSSGVGETQYF. CDR3 in DNA: TGTGCCAGCAGCTCAAGCGGGGTTGGGGAGACCCAGTACTTC.

This rearrangement joins TRBV5-1 to TRBJ2-3, with 9 nucleotides matching TRBD2. Trimming cost V 2 bases and J 1 base; bases outside gene matches: 11. Germline V CDR1 and CDR2: SGHRS, YFSETQ. The CDR3 covers 18 residues. CDR3 in DNA: TGCGCCAGCAGCTTTGGGGTAGCGGGAGTTCCTGGCACAGATACGCAGTATTTT. Translated: CASSFGVAGVPGTDTQYF. The whole variable domain, filled in from reference TRBV5-1 and TRBJ2-3, reads KAGVTQTPRYLIKTRGQQVTLSCSPISGHRSVSWYQQTPGQGLQFLFEYFSETQRNKGNFPGRFSGRQFSNSRSEMNVSTLELGDSALYLCASSFGVAGVPGTDTQYFGPGTRLTVL.

The CDR3 DNA sequence: TGTGCCAGTAACAGGGGCAGGGGTAATAATCAGCCCCAGCATTTT. The encoded protein is CASNRGRGNNQPQHF. The chain recombines TRBV19 with TRBJ1-5; 7 positions agree with TRBD1. CDR3 length: 15 amino acids. J was trimmed by 4 bases and V by 7 bases; bases with no gene match: 10. Germline CDR1 is LNHDA and CDR2 is SQIVND (reference sequence).